The present TCR beta chain was sequenced within a study of beta chain features in type 1 diabetes. This clone was seen a handful of times. What it binds is not known. Investigators reverse transcribed all isolated RNA, so they sequenced expressed TCRB transcripts. About 3.7 million reads per sample were averaged for naive, central memory and regulatory samples. Sequencing used immunoSEQ multiplex PCR; TCRdb keeps in-frame clones, though not all of them. The table records about 360,000 clones, roughly 13% of them present only once. CDR1 is SGHNT, CDR2 YYREEE, per germline (reference sequence). The CDR3 contains 15 residues. The trim removed 4 bases at V and 2 bases at J, leaving 9 bases unmatched. Blood was drawn once from each donor into heparinised tubes. The draws averaged around 110 mL. The study's findings and limits: A pattern of fewer insertions and more deletions at VDJ junctions was seen in type 1 diabetes patients. Across all four CD4+ subsets, people with type 1 diabetes showed modestly shorter TCRB CDR3s. Compared with healthy donors, patients appeared to share more similar naive, central memory and regulatory TCRB repertoires.

Sequenced sample: naive CD4+ T cells from blood. V usage is TRBV5-4 and J usage is TRBJ2-7, with 7 positions matching TRBD1. This clonotype was sampled from a woman aged 18-35 years with type 1 diabetes. The CDR3 sequence is CASSQGQTSPYEQYF. CDR3 DNA sequence: TGTGCCAGCAGCCAGGGACAGACGTCGCCCTACGAGCAGTACTTC.